This record covers a single T cell receptor (beta chain). The sample is drawn from a study of blood T cell repertoires in COVID-19. Study at large: Specimens from acute and convalescent COVID-19 originated in the United States, Italy and Spain.

Per the study methods: How many nucleated cells were present was estimated from reference gene primer amplification. Clones were sequenced by immunoSEQ multiplex PCR, and TCRdb holds only the in-frame ones, with some missing. The D gene and trimming were derived from the DNA, and the V and J assignments and clone size from that table. The sample has around 150,000 clones; roughly four fifths are singletons. Germline CDR1 reads MGHRA; CDR2 reads YSYEKL. Deletions cut 3 bases from V and 1 base from J, with 13 bases between. This CDR3 comprises 16 residues. This sequence was found in a woman aged 80 or over with acute or convalescent COVID-19. The sequencing input was peripheral blood. The chain has TRBV4-1 and TRBJ2-1, with D perhaps matching TRBD2 (6 bases). As DNA, the CDR3 is TGCGCCAGCAGCCAGGGCGGGGCTAGATCCTACAATGAGCAGTTCTTC. The encoded protein is CASSQGGARSYNEQFF.